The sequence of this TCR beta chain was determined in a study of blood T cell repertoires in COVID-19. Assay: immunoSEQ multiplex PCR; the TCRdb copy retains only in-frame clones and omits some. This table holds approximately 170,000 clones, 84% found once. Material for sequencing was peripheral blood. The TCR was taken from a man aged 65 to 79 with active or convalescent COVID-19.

The DNA for the CDR3 is TGCGCCAGCAGCCAAGTGCCAGGGTGGAATACTGAAGCTTTCTTT. Translated, it gives CASSQVPGWNTEAFF. This sequence joins TRBV4-3 and TRBJ1-1; tentatively, D is TRBD1 (5 bases). Trimming shortened V by 1 base and J by 5 bases, and 14 bases separated the two germline ends. Germline V CDR1 and CDR2: LGHNA, YSLEER. The CDR3 covers 15 residues.